This is a list of T cell receptor beta chains from one sample in a study of cytomegalovirus exposure and HLA in healthy donors. TCRdb keeps only in-frame clones here, not all; method: immunoSEQ multiplex PCR. The sample records approximately 170,000 clones, about four fifths being singletons. Specimen: PBMCs. The receptors shown here come from a man aged 25-45 years in good health and CMV-seropositive. Both conserved end residues are part of each CDR3. The D gene is left open where the match is weak. Size is omitted from some rows. Given values are once, few, many or a class for expanded clones.

j_call clone_size v_call d_call cdr3_nt cdr3_aa
TRBJ1-5 . TRBV28 . TGTGCCAGCAGTGAGTATAGCAATCAGCCCCAGCATTTT CASSEYSNQPQHF
TRBJ2-2 few TRBV30 TRBD1 TGTGCCTGGGACCCGGGACAGTCTACCGGGGAGCTGTTTTTT CAWDPGQSTGELFF
TRBJ1-2 . TRBV9 . TGTGCCAGCAGCGTAGATGGGCAGATCGGCTACACCTTC CASSVDGQIGYTF
TRBJ2-7 . TRBV4-3 . TGCGCCAGCAGCCAAGATTTAGACACGACCTACGAGCAGTACTTC CASSQDLDTTYEQYF
TRBJ2-2 once TRBV4-1 TRBD1 TGCGCCAGCAGCTCAAAGACAGGGGGCTGGAGCTCCGGGGAGCTGTTTTTT CASSSKTGGWSSGELFF
TRBJ2-7 . TRBV30 . TGTGCCTGGAGTCACACGGCGGGGTCGTACTTC CAWSHTAGSYF
TRBJ1-2 . TRBV7-2 . TGTGCCAGCAGTCCGGGAAGAAACTATGGCTACACCTTC CASSPGRNYGYTF
TRBJ2-7 large TRBV23-1 TRBD1 TGCGCCAGCACCACGGACAGGCCCCAGGCCCCCGAGCAGTACTTC CASTTDRPQAPEQYF
TRBJ1-2 . TRBV7-3 TRBD1 TGTGCCAGCAGCTCGCCCGGGACAGTGAGCGATGGCTACACCTTC CASSSPGTVSDGYTF
TRBJ2-5 . TRBV7-9 . TGTGCCAGCAGCCCCACAGGGTTTAGGGAGACCCAGTACTTC CASSPTGFRETQYF
TRBJ1-5 few TRBV30 . TGTGCCTACAAGGGGCCCACAGAAAATCAGCCCCAGCATTTT CAYKGPTENQPQHF
TRBJ2-7 . TRBV28 TRBD1 TGTGCCAGCAGTACTACCGGGACAGGGACCTACGAGCAGTACTTC CASSTTGTGTYEQYF
TRBJ2-2 . TRBV30 TRBD1 TGTGCCTGGAGAGACAGGGGGAACACCGGGGAGCTGTTTTTT CAWRDRGNTGELFF
TRBJ2-3 . TRBV18 TRBD2 TGTGCCAGCTCCCGGGGACTAGCGGGAGTCGCGGATACGCAGTATTTT CASSRGLAGVADTQYF
TRBJ1-2 . TRBV6-1 . TGTGCCACTACCCTCCCCTGGCAGGGGACAGGCTACACCTTC CATTLPWQGTGYTF
TRBJ2-7 . TRBV6-4 TRBD1 TGTGCCAGCAGTGACCGGGGACAGGGGGGCGACGAGCAGTACTTC CASSDRGQGGDEQYF
TRBJ2-7 once TRBV4-2 . TGTGCCAGCAGCCTCCACGGCCAGGGGAGCGCCTACGAGCAGTACTTC CASSLHGQGSAYEQYF
TRBJ2-5 once TRBV27 TRBD2 TGTGCCAGCAGTACGGGTGGGCGGGGGGGCCAAGAGACCCAGTACTTC CASSTGGRGGQETQYF
TRBJ2-7 . TRBV19 TRBD1 TGTGCCAGTAGTATAGGGGGCAGGGGGCTGTACGAGCAGTACTTC CASSIGGRGLYEQYF
TRBJ2-2 few TRBV5-4 TRBD1 TGTGCCAGCAGCCCGGGGACAGGGGGCACCGGGGAGCTGTTTTTT CASSPGTGGTGELFF
TRBJ1-1 . TRBV10-3 . TGTGCCATCAGGAACGGGAGTGGAGGCACTGAAGCTTTCTTT CAIRNGSGGTEAFF
TRBJ1-3 . TRBV7-3 TRBD1 TGTGCCAGCAGCTCAGGGGGACAGACTGGAAACACCATATATTTT CASSSGGQTGNTIYF
TRBJ2-1 . TRBV7-2 TRBD1 TGTGCCAGCAGCTTAGGAAGGACAGGGGATGAGCAGTTCTTC CASSLGRTGDEQFF
TRBJ1-2 . TRBV4-2 . TGTGCCAGCAGCCAAGAGGCGGGGGCCTATGGCTACACCTTC CASSQEAGAYGYTF
TRBJ1-2 . TRBV29-1 . TGCAGCGTTCCGGGACTCAACTATGGCTACACCTTC CSVPGLNYGYTF
TRBJ1-1 . TRBV7-8 . TGTGCCAGCAGCTTAATATGGCAGGGGAGGAACACTGAAGCTTTCTTT CASSLIWQGRNTEAFF
TRBJ2-1 . TRBV28 . TGTGCCAGCACTAGAACGGGAGCCCTACACAATGAGCAGTTCTTC CASTRTGALHNEQFF
TRBJ2-7 . TRBV2 . TGTGCCAGCAGTGAAACCACTTATCAGTACTTC CASSETTYQYF
TRBJ2-7 . TRBV7-2 . TGTGCCAGCAGCTTAGGCACAGGGAGTATTGGGTACTTC CASSLGTGSIGYF
TRBJ2-7 . TRBV7-9 . TGTGCCAGCAGCGTTAGAAGGGGGGGGCCATACGAGCAGTACTTC CASSVRRGGPYEQYF
TRBJ2-2 . TRBV9 TRBD2 TGTGCCAGCAGCCCAAGGTCAGCGGGGGGAACCGGGGAGCTGTTTTTT CASSPRSAGGTGELFF
TRBJ2-5 . TRBV7-2 . TGTGCCAGCAGCTTAGTCCAGGCCAGGGAGACCCAGTACTTC CASSLVQARETQYF
TRBJ1-1 . TRBV5-5 TRBD1 TGTGCCAGCAGCTTGGCAACAGGGGGCACTGAAGCTTTCTTT CASSLATGGTEAFF
TRBJ2-5 once TRBV19 . TGTGCCAGTAGTATAACGCAGAACCAAGAGACCCAGTACTTC CASSITQNQETQYF
TRBJ1-2 . TRBV2 . TGTGCCAGCAGAGACCGAGCCACCGGGGGGTATGGCTACACCTTC CASRDRATGGYGYTF
TRBJ2-7 . TRBV9 . TGTGCCAGCAGCGTAGGGGGACGGGGGTTAGCCGAGCAGTACTTC CASSVGGRGLAEQYF
TRBJ2-5 . TRBV7-2 . TGTGCCAGCAGAAATGCCGGGGAGACCCAGTACTTC CASRNAGETQYF
TRBJ1-6 . TRBV7-2 . TGTGCCAGCAGCTTAACGGGTCTGAGCTATAATTCACCCCTCCACTTT CASSLTGLSYNSPLHF
TRBJ2-2 . TRBV19 . TGTGCCAGTACCCCCACGGGGGGCGCGGGCACCGGGGAGCTGTTTTTT CASTPTGGAGTGELFF
TRBJ2-7 . TRBV19 TRBD1 TGTGCCAGTAGCGTAGACAGGGATAGCGAGCAGTACTTC CASSVDRDSEQYF
TRBJ1-1 . TRBV30 . TGTGCCTGGAGTAAAGGAGGGAACACTGAAGCTTTCTTT CAWSKGGNTEAFF
TRBJ1-1 . TRBV5-1 TRBD1 TGCGCCAGCAGCTCGGGACAGATGAACACTGAAGCTTTCTTT CASSSGQMNTEAFF
TRBJ2-7 . TRBV10-3 TRBD1 TGTGCCATCAGTGAGTCAGGACAGGGGGCAAAGCAGTACTTC CAISESGQGAKQYF
TRBJ1-1 few TRBV6-5 . TGTGCCAGCAGTGCCACAGGGAGTGAAGCTTTCTTT CASSATGSEAFF
TRBJ2-1 . TRBV29-1 . TGCAGCGTTGGGGGCCGGCAGCACAATGAGCAGTTCTTC CSVGGRQHNEQFF
TRBJ1-4 . TRBV18 TRBD1 TGTGCCAGCTCTTTAGGACAGGCCGCGTCAACTAATGAAAAACTGTTTTTT CASSLGQAASTNEKLFF
TRBJ2-7 . TRBV5-1 TRBD1 TGCGCCAGCAGCCCGAGACAGGGGACGACCTACGAGCAGTACTTC CASSPRQGTTYEQYF
TRBJ1-4 few TRBV4-1 . TGCGCCAGCAGCCGGGGAGGAGGTAATGAAAAACTGTTTTTT CASSRGGGNEKLFF
TRBJ2-2 . TRBV2 TRBD2 TGTGCCAGCAGTGAATTCAGCGGGGGGAACACCGGGGAGCTGTTTTTT CASSEFSGGNTGELFF
TRBJ1-1 once TRBV18 TRBD1 TGTGCCAGCTCACCCAGGGGGAGAGGCATGAACACTGAAGCTTTCTTT CASSPRGRGMNTEAFF
TRBJ2-1 few TRBV5-1 . TGCGCCAGCAGCGAGGGGGTCTCCTACAATGAGCAGTTCTTC CASSEGVSYNEQFF
TRBJ2-7 . TRBV18 TRBD1 TGTGCCAGCTCAGCCGGGACAGGGAGGAGCGAGCAGTACTTC CASSAGTGRSEQYF
TRBJ2-6 . TRBV7-9 TRBD2 TGTGCCAGCAGCTTTTTCAAGTCCGTGGGGAGGGTAGGGGCCAACGTCCTGACTTTC CASSFFKSVGRVGANVLTF
TRBJ1-4 . TRBV6-1 TRBD1 TGTGCCAGCAGTGACCCGGACAGGGGGGTTCCTAATGAAAAACTGTTTTTT CASSDPDRGVPNEKLFF
TRBJ1-1 . TRBV9 TRBD1 TGTGCCAGCAGCGTAGGTCTACAGGGGGGGACTGAAGCTTTCTTT CASSVGLQGGTEAFF
TRBJ2-7 . TRBV11-2 TRBD1 TGTGCCAGCAGCTTAGGGACAGGGTCCTACGAGCAGTACTTC CASSLGTGSYEQYF
TRBJ1-5 . TRBV4-1 . TGCGCCAGCAGCCCCCTGAGCAATCAGCCCCAGCATTTT CASSPLSNQPQHF